This T cell receptor beta chain was identified in a study of blood T cell repertoires in COVID-19. At the level of the study: COVID-19 samples from acute and convalescent phases originated in the United States, Italy and Spain. The analysed material was cDNA or gDNA that came from T cells, B-cell-depleted T cells, or PBMCs.

The CDR3 contains 16 residues. Per germline, CDR1 SGHNT and CDR2 YENEEA. Trimming took 1 base from V and 5 from J; bases not matched to a gene: 5. Authors' processing steps: Reference gene primer amplification yielded estimated nucleated cell counts. Here immunoSEQ multiplex PCR was the method, and the copy in TCRdb shows in-frame clones only, minus some. D and trimming come from the DNA, and the V and J calls and clone size come from that table. The table has 200,000 to 250,000 clones, roughly four fifths seen once. V and J are TRBV11-3 and TRBJ2-3; 11 nucleotides agree with TRBD2. This clonotype originated in a woman younger than 30 with acute or convalescent COVID-19. Sequences were obtained from peripheral blood. The CDR3, as DNA: TGTGCCAGCAGCTTAGGCACTAGCGGGAGTGGAGATACGCAGTATTTT. It codes for CASSLGTSGSGDTQYF.